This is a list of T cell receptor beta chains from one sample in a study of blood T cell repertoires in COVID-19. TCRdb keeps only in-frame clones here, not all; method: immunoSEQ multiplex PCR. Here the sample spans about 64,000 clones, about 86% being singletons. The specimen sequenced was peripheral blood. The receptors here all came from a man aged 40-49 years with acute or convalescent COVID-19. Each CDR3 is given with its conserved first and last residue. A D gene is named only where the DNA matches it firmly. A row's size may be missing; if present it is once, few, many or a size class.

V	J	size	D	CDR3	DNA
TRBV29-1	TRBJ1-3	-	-	CSATDGRESGNTIYF	TGCAGCGCTACTGACGGGAGGGAATCTGGAAACACCATATATTTT
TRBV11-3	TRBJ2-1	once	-	CASSLAQGPYNEQFF	TGTGCCAGCAGCTTAGCACAGGGTCCTTACAATGAGCAGTTCTTC
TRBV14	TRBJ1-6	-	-	CASSQGGPRVLNSPLHF	TGTGCCAGCAGCCAAGGGGGCCCCAGGGTATTAAATTCACCCCTCCACTTT
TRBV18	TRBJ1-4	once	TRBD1	CASSPDRVEKLFF	TGTGCCAGCTCACCAGACAGGGTTGAAAAACTGTTTTTT
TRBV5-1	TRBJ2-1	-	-	CASTSTRAVSYNEQFF	TGCGCCAGCACTTCTACACGTGCGGTCTCCTACAATGAGCAGTTCTTC
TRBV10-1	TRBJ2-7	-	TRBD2	CASSTGTSLPVQYF	TGCGCCAGCAGCACCGGGACTAGCCTCCCGGTGCAGTACTTC
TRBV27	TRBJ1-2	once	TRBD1	CASSSGQGRGYGYTF	TGTGCCAGCAGTTCGGGACAGGGGCGGGGCTATGGCTACACCTTC
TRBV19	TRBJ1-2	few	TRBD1	CASSIAGTGGYGYTF	TGTGCCAGTAGTATTGCCGGGACAGGGGGGTATGGCTACACCTTC
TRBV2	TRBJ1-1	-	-	CASTWGPHEAFF	TGTGCCAGCACGTGGGGGCCTCATGAAGCTTTCTTT
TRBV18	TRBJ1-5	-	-	CASSPVPAANQPQHF	TGTGCCAGCTCACCGGTGCCAGCGGCCAATCAGCCCCAGCATTTT
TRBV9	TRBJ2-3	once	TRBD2	CASSVGLAGTDTQYF	TGTGCCAGCAGCGTGGGGCTAGCGGGCACAGATACGCAGTATTTT
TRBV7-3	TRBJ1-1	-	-	CASSPDTNTEAFF	TGTGCCAGCAGCCCTGACACCAACACTGAAGCTTTCTTT
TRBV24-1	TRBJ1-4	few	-	CATRSGDDEKLFF	TGTGCCACCCGCTCAGGTGACGATGAAAAACTGTTTTTT
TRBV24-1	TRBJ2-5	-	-	CAVQRGETQYF	TGTGCGGTCCAACGCGGGGAGACCCAGTACTTC
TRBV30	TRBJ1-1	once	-	CAWTGHQNTEAFF	TGTGCCTGGACCGGACACCAGAACACTGAAGCTTTCTTT
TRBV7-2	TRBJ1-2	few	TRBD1	CASSFVPGTGDYGYTF	TGTGCCAGCAGCTTTGTTCCCGGGACAGGGGACTATGGCTACACCTTC
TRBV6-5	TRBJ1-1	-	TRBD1	CASRQSGGDTEAFF	TGTGCCAGCAGGCAATCAGGGGGAGACACTGAAGCTTTCTTT
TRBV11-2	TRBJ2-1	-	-	CASSLNPSMSSYNEQFF	TGTGCCAGCAGCTTGAATCCTTCTATGAGCTCCTACAATGAGCAGTTCTTC
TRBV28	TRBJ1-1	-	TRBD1	CASSQGGQKAFF	TGTGCCAGCAGTCAGGGGGGACAGAAAGCTTTCTTT
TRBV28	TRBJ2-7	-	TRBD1	CASSPRGQGAGEQYF	TGTGCCAGCAGTCCCCGGGGACAGGGGGCAGGCGAGCAGTACTTC
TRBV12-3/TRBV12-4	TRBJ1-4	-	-	CASRQGLNEKLFF	TGTGCCAGCAGGCAGGGGCTGAATGAAAAACTGTTTTTT
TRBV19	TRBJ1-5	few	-	CASSIGSGYSNQPQHF	TGTGCCAGTAGTATTGGGTCAGGCTATAGCAATCAGCCCCAGCATTTT
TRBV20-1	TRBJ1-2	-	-	CSASLFAGGADYGYTF	TGCAGTGCTAGTCTCTTCGCGGGGGGCGCCGACTATGGCTACACCTTC
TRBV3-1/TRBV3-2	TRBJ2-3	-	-	CASSPSTDTQYF	TGTGCCAGCAGCCCAAGCACAGATACGCAGTATTTT
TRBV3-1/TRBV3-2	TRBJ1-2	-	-	CASSQGPLWAGYTF	TGTGCCAGCAGCCAAGGACCCCTTTGGGCTGGCTACACCTTC
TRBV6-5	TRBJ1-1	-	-	CASSYRRNTEAFF	TGTGCCAGCAGTTACAGGAGGAACACTGAAGCTTTCTTT
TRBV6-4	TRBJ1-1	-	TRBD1	CASSDPWGDRGFFAEAFF	TGTGCCAGCAGTGACCCTTGGGGGGACAGGGGGTTTTTTGCTGAAGCTTTCTTT